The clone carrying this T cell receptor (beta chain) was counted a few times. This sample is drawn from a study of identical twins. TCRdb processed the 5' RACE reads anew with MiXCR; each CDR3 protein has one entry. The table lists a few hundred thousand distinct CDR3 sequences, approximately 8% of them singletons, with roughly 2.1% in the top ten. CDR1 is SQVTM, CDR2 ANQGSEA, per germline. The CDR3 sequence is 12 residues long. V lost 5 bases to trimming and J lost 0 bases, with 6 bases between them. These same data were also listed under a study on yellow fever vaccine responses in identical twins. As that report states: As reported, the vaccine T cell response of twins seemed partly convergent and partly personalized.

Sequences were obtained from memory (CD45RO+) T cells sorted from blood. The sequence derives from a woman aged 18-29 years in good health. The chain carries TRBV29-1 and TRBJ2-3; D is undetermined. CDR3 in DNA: TGCAGCGTTCTGGCTAGCACAGATACGCAGTATTTT. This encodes CSVLASTDTQYF.